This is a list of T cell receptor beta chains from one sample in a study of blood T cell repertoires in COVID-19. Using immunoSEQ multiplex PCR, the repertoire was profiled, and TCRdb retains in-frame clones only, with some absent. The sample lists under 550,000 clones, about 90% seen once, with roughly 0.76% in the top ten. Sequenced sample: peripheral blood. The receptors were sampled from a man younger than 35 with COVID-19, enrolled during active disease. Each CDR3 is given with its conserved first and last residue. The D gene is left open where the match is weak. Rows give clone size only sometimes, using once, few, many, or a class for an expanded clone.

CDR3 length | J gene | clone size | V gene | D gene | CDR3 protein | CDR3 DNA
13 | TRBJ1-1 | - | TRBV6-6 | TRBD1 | CASRDSSNTEAFF | TGTGCCAGCCGGGACAGCTCTAACACTGAAGCTTTCTTT
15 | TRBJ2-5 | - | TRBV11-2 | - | CASSLYAGYQETQYF | TGTGCCAGCAGCCTATACGCGGGGTACCAAGAGACCCAGTACTTC
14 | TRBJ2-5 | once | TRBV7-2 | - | CASSLGGDRETQYF | TGTGCCAGCAGCTTAGGCGGGGACCGGGAGACCCAGTACTTC
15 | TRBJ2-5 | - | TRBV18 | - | CASSPGTGGQETQYF | TGTGCCAGCTCACCCGGGACTGGGGGCCAAGAGACCCAGTACTTC
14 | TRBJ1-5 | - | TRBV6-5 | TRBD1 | CASSRTGTNQPQHF | TGTGCCAGCAGCCGGACAGGCACAAATCAGCCCCAGCATTTT
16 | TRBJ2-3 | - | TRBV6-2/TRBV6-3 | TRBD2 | CASSPGLAGTTDTQYF | TGTGCCAGCAGCCCAGGACTAGCGGGGACCACAGATACGCAGTATTTT
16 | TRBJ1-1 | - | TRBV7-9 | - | CASSPGIGRGNTEAFF | TGTGCCAGCAGCCCCGGGATAGGGAGGGGAAACACTGAAGCTTTCTTT
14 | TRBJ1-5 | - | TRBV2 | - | CASRLTDPNQPQHF | TGTGCCAGCAGATTGACAGACCCCAATCAGCCCCAGCATTTT
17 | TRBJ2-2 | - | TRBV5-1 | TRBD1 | CASSLEPGQVNTGELFF | TGCGCCAGCAGCTTGGAGCCGGGACAGGTGAACACCGGGGAGCTGTTTTTT
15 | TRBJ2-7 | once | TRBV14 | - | CASSQERPRDLEQYF | TGTGCCAGCAGCCAAGAAAGGCCCAGGGATCTCGAGCAGTACTTC
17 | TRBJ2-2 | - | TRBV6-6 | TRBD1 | CASSPRTGGAYTGELFF | TGTGCCAGCAGTCCCCGGACAGGGGGCGCCTACACCGGGGAGCTGTTTTTT
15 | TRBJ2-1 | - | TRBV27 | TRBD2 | CASISPASGGNEQFF | TGTGCCAGCATTTCTCCGGCTAGCGGGGGTAATGAGCAGTTCTTC
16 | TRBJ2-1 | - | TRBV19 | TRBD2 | CASSRELAGGYNEQFF | TGTGCCAGTAGTAGGGAACTAGCGGGAGGCTACAATGAGCAGTTCTTC
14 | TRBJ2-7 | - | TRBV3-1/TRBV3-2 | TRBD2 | CASSQAGTSLEQYF | TGTGCCAGCAGCCAGGCCGGGACTAGTCTCGAGCAGTACTTC
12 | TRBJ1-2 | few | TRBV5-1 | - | CASSDLAEGYTF | TGCGCCAGCAGCGACCTAGCGGAGGGCTACACCTTC
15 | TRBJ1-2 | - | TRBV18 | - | CASSPSTDSLYGYTF | TGTGCCAGCTCACCTTCAACGGACAGCCTTTATGGCTACACCTTC
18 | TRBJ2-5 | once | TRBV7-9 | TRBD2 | CASGGPTATAGGQETQYF | TGTGCCAGCGGGGGGCCTACCGCTACCGCGGGAGGACAAGAGACCCAGTACTTC
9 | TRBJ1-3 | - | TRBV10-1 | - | CATKNTIYF | TGCGCCACCAAAAACACCATATATTTT
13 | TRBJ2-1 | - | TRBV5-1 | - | CASAESSYNEQFF | TGCGCCAGCGCGGAAAGCTCCTACAATGAGCAGTTCTTC
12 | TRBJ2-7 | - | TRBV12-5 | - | CASGLARYEQYF | TGTGCTAGTGGTTTGGCCCGCTACGAGCAGTACTTC
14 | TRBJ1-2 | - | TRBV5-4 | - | CASSEGGRDYGYTF | TGTGCCAGCAGCGAGGGGGGGAGGGACTATGGCTACACCTTC
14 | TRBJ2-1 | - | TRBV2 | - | CASSLDVVYNEQFF | TGTGCCAGCAGTCTAGACGTCGTCTACAATGAGCAGTTCTTC
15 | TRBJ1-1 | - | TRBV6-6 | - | CASSYSGAVNTEAFF | TGTGCCAGCAGTTACTCTGGGGCGGTGAACACTGAAGCTTTCTTT
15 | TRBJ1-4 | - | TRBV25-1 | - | CASSDPRRSNEKLFF | TGTGCCAGCAGTGACCCCCGACGGAGTAATGAAAAACTGTTTTTT
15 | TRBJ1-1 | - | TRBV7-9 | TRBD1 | CASSLTGTDNTEAFF | TGTGCCAGCAGCCTGACCGGGACAGATAACACTGAAGCTTTCTTT
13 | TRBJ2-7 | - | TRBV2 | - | CASSEFRGYEQYF | TGTGCCAGCAGTGAATTTCGGGGTTACGAGCAGTACTTC
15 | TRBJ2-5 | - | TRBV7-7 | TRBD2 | CASSLGPGGGETQYF | TGTGCTAGCAGCTTAGGCCCGGGAGGAGGAGAGACCCAGTACTTC
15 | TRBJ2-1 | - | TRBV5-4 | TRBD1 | CASSSRDRVRNEQFF | TGTGCCAGCAGCTCCCGGGACAGGGTCCGCAATGAGCAGTTCTTC
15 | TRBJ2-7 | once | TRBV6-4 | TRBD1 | CASSGRDRVTKEQYF | TGTGCCAGCAGTGGCCGGGACAGGGTTACGAAAGAGCAGTACTTC
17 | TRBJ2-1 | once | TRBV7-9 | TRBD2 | CASSSGLAGDAYNEQFF | TGTGCCAGCAGCTCCGGACTAGCGGGGGACGCCTACAATGAGCAGTTCTTC
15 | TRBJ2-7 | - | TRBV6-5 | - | CASSYSGVDSFGQYF | TGTGCCAGCAGTTACTCGGGGGTGGACAGTTTTGGGCAGTACTTC
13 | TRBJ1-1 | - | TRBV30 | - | CAWRRTVNTEAFF | TGTGCCTGGAGAAGGACAGTGAACACTGAAGCTTTCTTT
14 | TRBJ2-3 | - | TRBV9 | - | CASSVAGNTDTQYF | TGTGCCAGCAGCGTAGCGGGGAACACAGATACGCAGTATTTT
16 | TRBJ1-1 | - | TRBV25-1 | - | CASSEPGIPGVTEAFF | TGTGCCAGCAGTGAACCAGGGATCCCGGGGGTCACTGAAGCTTTCTTT
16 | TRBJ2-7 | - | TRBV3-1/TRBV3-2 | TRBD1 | CASSQASSGGGGGQYF | TGTGCCAGCAGCCAAGCCTCCTCAGGGGGCGGCGGAGGGCAGTACTTC
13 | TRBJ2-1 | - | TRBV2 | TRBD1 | CASSLQGVNEQFF | TGTGCCAGCAGTCTTCAGGGGGTCAATGAGCAGTTCTTC